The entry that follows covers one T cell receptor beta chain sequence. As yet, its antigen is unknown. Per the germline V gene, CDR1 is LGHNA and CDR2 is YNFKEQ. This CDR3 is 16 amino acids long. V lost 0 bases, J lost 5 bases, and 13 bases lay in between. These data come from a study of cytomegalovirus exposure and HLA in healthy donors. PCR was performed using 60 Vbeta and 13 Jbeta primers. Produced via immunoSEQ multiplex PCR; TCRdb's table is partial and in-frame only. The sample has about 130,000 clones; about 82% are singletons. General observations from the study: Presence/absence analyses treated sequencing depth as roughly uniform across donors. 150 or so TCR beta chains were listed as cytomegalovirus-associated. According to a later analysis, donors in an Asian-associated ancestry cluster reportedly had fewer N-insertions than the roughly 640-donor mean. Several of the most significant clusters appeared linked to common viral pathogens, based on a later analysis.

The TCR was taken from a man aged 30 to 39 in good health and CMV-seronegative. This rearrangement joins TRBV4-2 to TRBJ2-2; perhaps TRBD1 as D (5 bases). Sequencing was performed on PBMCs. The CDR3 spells CASSQDGAGWTGELFF. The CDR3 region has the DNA TGTGCCAGCAGCCAAGATGGGGCAGGCTGGACCGGGGAGCTGTTTTTT.